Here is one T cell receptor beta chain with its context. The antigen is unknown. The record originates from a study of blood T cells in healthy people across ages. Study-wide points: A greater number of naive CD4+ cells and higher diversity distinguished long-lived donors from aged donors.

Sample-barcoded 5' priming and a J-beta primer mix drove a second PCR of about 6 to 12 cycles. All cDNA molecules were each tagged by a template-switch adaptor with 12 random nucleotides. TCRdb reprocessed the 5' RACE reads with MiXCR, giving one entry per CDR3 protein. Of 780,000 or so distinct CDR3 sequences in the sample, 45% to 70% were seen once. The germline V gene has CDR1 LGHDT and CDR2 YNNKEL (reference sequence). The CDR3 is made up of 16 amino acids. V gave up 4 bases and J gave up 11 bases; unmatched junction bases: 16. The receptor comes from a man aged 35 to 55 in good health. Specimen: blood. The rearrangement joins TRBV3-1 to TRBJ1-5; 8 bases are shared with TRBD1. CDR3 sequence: CASSPGVQGGPGTQHF. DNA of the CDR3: TGTGCCAGCAGCCCCGGAGTACAGGGGGGCCCAGGGACCCAGCATTTT.